The next 25 T cell receptor beta chains were all read from a single sample in a study of blood T cell repertoires in COVID-19. The repertoire was sequenced with immunoSEQ multiplex PCR; TCRdb's copy has only in-frame clones and lacks some. This repertoire shows under 250,000 clones, nearly 90% found once; its top ten account for roughly 4%. The source material was PBMCs or T cells enriched from blood (not recorded which). All receptors come from a woman aged 30 to 39 with acute COVID-19.

This clone was detected only once. V and J are TRBV24-1 and TRBJ1-2; TRBD1 agrees at 8 bases. V lost 4 bases to trimming and J lost 6 bases; unmatched junction nucleotides: 6. The CDR3 runs 14 residues. CDR1 is KGHDR, CDR2 SFDVKD, per germline. The CDR3 DNA sequence: TGTGCCACCAGTGACCCACGGACAGGGCATGGCTACACCTTC. Protein sequence: CATSDPRTGHGYTF.

The chain recombines TRBV24-1 with TRBJ2-3; unclear D gene. CDR1 and CDR2 (germline): KGHDR, SFDVKD. CDR3 length equals 11 residues. V was cut by 4 bases and J by 4 bases, with 2 bases left in between. The CDR3 DNA reads TGTGCCACCAGTGACTCAGATACGCAGTATTTT. As protein: CATSDSDTQYF.

The rearrangement joins TRBV4-3 to TRBJ2-1; 7 positions agree with TRBD2. The CDR3 is 17 amino acids. V shed 0 bases and J 9 bases; nucleotides not matched to a gene: 14. In germline, CDR1 is LGHNA, CDR2 YSLEER. The CDR3 DNA follows: TGCGCCAGCAGCCAAGATTCCTCCGGGACTAATGCTCGTGAGCAGTTCTTC. It codes for CASSQDSSGTNAREQFF.

This chain joins TRBV27 and TRBJ1-5; 7 bases map to TRBD1. Trimming took 2 bases from V and 5 from J; bases not matched to a gene: 12. Germline CDR1 and CDR2: MNHEY and SMNVEV (reference sequence). The length of the CDR3 is 17 residues. CDR3 region: CASSLEGPGQHYQPQHF. DNA of the CDR3: TGTGCCAGCAGTTTAGAGGGGCCGGGACAGCATTATCAGCCCCAGCATTTT.

V and J are TRBV29-1 and TRBJ1-2; 10 bases map to TRBD1. The CDR3 loop spans 15 amino acids. V was pared by 4 bases and J by 4 bases, with 9 bases of the junction left unmatched. Germline V gives CDR1 SQVTM, CDR2 ANQGSEA. CDR3 sequence (DNA): TGCAGCGTTGCAAGCCGGGACAGGGGACCCTATGGCTACACCTTC. This translates into CSVASRDRGPYGYTF.

The chain links TRBV5-8 to TRBJ1-1, with D maybe TRBD1 (6 bases). The CDR3 has 14 amino acids. The V end was cut by 4 bases, the J end by 3 bases, with 13 bases between. Germline CDR1 SGHTS, CDR2 YDEGEE. The CDR3 is CASSKGQFYTEAFF. The CDR3 DNA follows: TGTGCCAGCAGCAAAGGACAGTTCTACACTGAAGCTTTCTTT.

This sequence joins TRBV4-1 and TRBJ1-1; 10 bases agree with TRBD1. This CDR3 is built from 14 residues. Germline V gene lookup returns CDR1 MGHRA and CDR2 YSYEKL. The J segment lost 7 bases and the V segment lost 3 bases, leaving 5 bases of the junction unmatched. CDR3 amino acids: CASSQTGGKDEAFF. CDR3 DNA: TGCGCCAGCAGCCAGACAGGGGGCAAAGATGAAGCTTTCTTT.

The gene calls are TRBV5-4 and TRBJ1-3; maybe TRBD1 (6 bases). The CDR3 is 16 residues long. Trimming removed 2 bases from V and 0 bases from J, with 12 bases in between. Germline-derived CDR1 and CDR2 are SGHNT and YYREEE (reference sequence). This CDR3 is CASSFKQGPSGNTIYF. The CDR3 nucleotides read TGTGCCAGCAGCTTTAAACAGGGACCCTCTGGAAACACCATATATTTT. The full variable domain, rest sourced from reference TRBV5-4 and TRBJ1-3, is ETGVTQSPTHLIKTRGQQVTLRCSSQSGHNTVSWYQQALGQGPQFIFQYYREEENGRGNFPPRFSGLQFPNYSSELNVNALELDDSALYLCASSFKQGPSGNTIYFGEGSWLTVV.

V and J are TRBV12-3 or TRBV12-4 and TRBJ1-2; 8 bases line up with TRBD1. CDR3 length: 13 amino acids. V gave up 7 bases and J gave up 4 bases; unmatched junction bases: 5. The CDR3 here is CASKHRGAYGYTF. Written as DNA, the CDR3 is TGTGCCAGCAAGCACAGGGGGGCCTATGGCTACACCTTC.

V usage is TRBV9 and J usage is TRBJ2-2; 7 bases align to TRBD1. Germline V CDR1 and CDR2: SGDLS, YYNGEE. J lost 1 base, V lost 1 base, and 7 bases had no gene match. CDR3 length: 17 amino acids. The CDR3 sequence is CASSVLTGAQNTGELFF. CDR3 nucleotides: TGTGCCAGCAGCGTACTCACAGGGGCGCAGAACACCGGGGAGCTGTTTTTT.

The V call is TRBV30, the J call TRBJ1-5; D is uncertain. The germline V and J ends were trimmed by 2 bases and 2 bases, with 13 bases remaining between them. Germline CDR1 reads GTSNPN; CDR2 reads SVGIG (reference sequence). The CDR3 sequence is 15 residues long. The CDR3 nucleotides are TGTGCCTGGAGTAGACTAAGGGAAGGCAATCAGCCCCAGCATTTT. Residues: CAWSRLREGNQPQHF.

This clone was seen only a few times. The chain couples TRBV11-2 to TRBJ2-2; TRBD2 agrees at 13 bases. V shed 4 bases, J shed 0 bases, and the junction held 5 bases outside the gene matches. This CDR3 is built from 18 residues. Germline CDR1 SGHAT, CDR2 FQNNGV. The DNA for the CDR3 is TGTGCCAGCAGCTCTCGACTAGCGGGGGGACCGAACACCGGGGAGCTGTTTTTT. This translates into CASSSRLAGGPNTGELFF.

The rearrangement uses TRBV6-2 or TRBV6-3 and TRBJ1-1; TRBD1 might be the D (6 bases). The CDR3 is 15 amino acids. The germline gives CDR1 MNHEY, CDR2 SVGEGT. The V and J ends lost 4 bases and 0 bases respectively, with 12 bases between them. The DNA of the CDR3 is TGTGCCAGCAGTTTGCACAGGGACCTGAACACTGAAGCTTTCTTT. This translates into CASSLHRDLNTEAFF.

The rearrangement joins TRBV7-2 to TRBJ2-7; 12 bases map to TRBD2. V gave up 2 bases and J gave up 4 bases; unmatched junction bases: 3. Per the germline V gene, CDR1 is SGHTA and CDR2 is FQGNSA. The CDR3 sequence is 15 residues long. The CDR3 coding sequence is TGTGCCAGCAGCTTACTGACTAGCGGGGGTTACGAGCAGTACTTC. Translating gives CASSLLTSGGYEQYF.

In this sample, this clone turned up once. The CDR3 sequence: CATSRDWASSNTEAFF. Here the CDR3 DNA reads TGTGCCACCAGCAGAGATTGGGCCTCCTCGAACACTGAAGCTTTCTTT. The chain combines TRBV15 with TRBJ1-1; no clear D. Trimming removed 0 bases at V and 1 base at J, with 12 bases between. The CDR3 totals 16 residues. The germline gives CDR1 LNHNV, CDR2 YYDKDF (reference sequence).

This rearrangement joins TRBV6-5 to TRBJ1-4; D remains unclear. The CDR3 contains 15 residues. The ends were cut back, 1 base at V and 3 bases at J, with 9 bases in the middle. Germline assignment: CDR1 MNHEY and CDR2 SVGAGI. CDR3 DNA: TGTGCCAGCAGTTACTTTGCGGATTCTAATGAAAAACTGTTTTTT. Translating it yields CASSYFADSNEKLFF.

The gene calls are TRBV4-1 and TRBJ2-1; TRBD1 might be the D (5 bases). V was cut by 2 bases and J by 6 bases, with 17 bases left in between. The germline V gene encodes CDR1 MGHRA and CDR2 YSYEKL. This CDR3 has 16 amino acids. The CDR3 nucleotides are TGCGCCAGCAGCCAACCTCCGGGTGGGGCGCTCAATGAGCAGTTCTTC. It specifies CASSQPPGGALNEQFF.

The V and J genes are TRBV12-3 or TRBV12-4 and TRBJ1-2; tentative D call: TRBD1 (5 bases). The CDR3 extends over 13 amino acids. V lost 3 bases and J lost 6, with 11 bases in between. The CDR3 DNA reads as TGTGCCAGCAGTTTTTCGGGGACTGATGGCTACACCTTC. This encodes CASSFSGTDGYTF.

This clone was picked up one time. This chain links TRBV5-6 with TRBJ1-2; 9 nucleotides agree with TRBD1. Germline trimming cut 4 bases from V and 8 bases from J; bases unmatched to any gene: 12. The germline V gene encodes CDR1 SGHDT and CDR2 YYEEEE. This CDR3 is built from 15 residues. CDR3 coding DNA: TGTGCCAGCAGCCGGGGACAGGGCGTCGTTTGGGGCTACACCTTC. Translated, it gives CASSRGQGVVWGYTF. The variable domain in full, completed from reference TRBV5-6 and TRBJ1-2, reads DAGVTQSPTHLIKTRGQQVTLRCSPKSGHDTVSWYQQALGQGPQFIFQYYEEEERQRGNFPDRFSGHQFPNYSSELNVNALLLGDSALYLCASSRGQGVVWGYTFGSGTRLTVV.

The chain recombines TRBV30 with TRBJ1-1, with 10 bases fitting TRBD1. The CDR3 covers 19 residues. Germline CDR1 is GTSNPN and CDR2 is SVGIG (reference sequence). V lost 3 bases to trimming and J lost 0 bases; unmatched junction nucleotides: 16. CDR3 amino acids: CAWRRTGGTTLYMNTEAFF. For the CDR3, the DNA is TGTGCCTGGAGACGGACAGGGGGAACCACCCTCTATATGAACACTGAAGCTTTCTTT.

This clone has a single count. The chain carries TRBV6-1 and TRBJ2-7, with a tentative D call TRBD1 (6 bases). The germline V gene has CDR1 MNHNS and CDR2 SASEGT. This CDR3 has 15 amino acids. The V gene lost 1 base and the J gene lost 1 base, with 11 bases spanning the gap. The CDR3: CASSEDREVSYEQYF. CDR3 nucleotides: TGTGCCAGCAGTGAAGACAGGGAAGTGTCCTACGAGCAGTACTTC.

The genes are TRBV18 and TRBJ1-1; unclear D gene. Germline lookup yields CDR1 KGHSH and CDR2 LQKENI. CDR3 size: 15 residues. Trimming cost V 2 bases and J 0 bases, with 10 bases left between them. In DNA form, the CDR3 reads TGTGCCAGCTCACCAGGGAGTGGGATGAACACTGAAGCTTTCTTT. Its protein product is CASSPGSGMNTEAFF.

The chain carries TRBV15 and TRBJ1-1, with a tentative D call TRBD1 (6 bases). Trimming shortened V by 5 bases and J by 4 bases, and 14 bases separated the two germline ends. The germline CDR1 and CDR2 sequences are LNHNV and YYDKDF (reference sequence). The CDR3 is 14 amino acids. CDR3: CATSPTGLATEAFF. DNA for the CDR3: TGTGCCACCAGCCCTACAGGGTTGGCCACTGAAGCTTTCTTT. Filled out from reference TRBV15 and TRBJ1-1, the complete variable domain reads DAMVIQNPRYQVTQFGKPVTLSCSQTLNHNVMYWYQQKSSQAPKLLFHYYDKDFNNEADTPDNFQSRRPNTSFCFLDIRSPGLGDTAMYLCATSPTGLATEAFFGQGTRLTVV.

The V and J genes are TRBV5-1 and TRBJ1-1; 7 positions match TRBD1. CDR1 and CDR2 (germline): SGHRS, YFSETQ. CDR3 length equals 19 residues. V lost 3 bases to trimming and J lost 0 bases; unmatched junction nucleotides: 17. The CDR3 sequence is CASSSFFYGDREVNTEAFF. The DNA for the CDR3 is TGCGCCAGCAGCTCCTTCTTTTACGGAGACAGGGAGGTGAACACTGAAGCTTTCTTT.

The chain links TRBV9 to TRBJ1-1, with D unresolved. V was clipped by 1 base and J by 11 bases, with 18 bases between them. This CDR3 is 14 amino acids long. Looked up from germline, CDR1 is SGDLS and CDR2 is YYNGEE. The CDR3 DNA sequence: TGTGCCAGCAGCGTACCCGACAAACTGTCCGCCGCTTTCTTT. Amino acid sequence: CASSVPDKLSAAFF.